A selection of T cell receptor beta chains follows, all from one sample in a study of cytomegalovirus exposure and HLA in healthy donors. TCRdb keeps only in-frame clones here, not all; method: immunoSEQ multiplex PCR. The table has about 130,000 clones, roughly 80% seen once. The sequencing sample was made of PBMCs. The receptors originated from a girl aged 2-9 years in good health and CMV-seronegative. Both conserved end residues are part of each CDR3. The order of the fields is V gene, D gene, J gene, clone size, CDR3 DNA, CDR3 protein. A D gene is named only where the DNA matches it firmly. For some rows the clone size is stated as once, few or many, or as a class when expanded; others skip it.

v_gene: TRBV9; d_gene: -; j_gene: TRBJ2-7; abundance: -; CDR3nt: TGTGCCAGCAGCGTAGGGGCAGGGGAAGTGTACGAGCAGTACTTC; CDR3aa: CASSVGAGEVYEQYF
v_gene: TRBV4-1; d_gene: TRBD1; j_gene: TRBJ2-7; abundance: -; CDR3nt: TGCGCCAGCAGCCAAACAGGGGAGACATACGAGCAGTACTTC; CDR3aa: CASSQTGETYEQYF
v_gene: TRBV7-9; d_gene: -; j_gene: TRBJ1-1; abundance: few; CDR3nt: TGTGCCAGCAGCTCGGGGGAGACATCGCCATACAACACTGAAGCTTTCTTT; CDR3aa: CASSSGETSPYNTEAFF
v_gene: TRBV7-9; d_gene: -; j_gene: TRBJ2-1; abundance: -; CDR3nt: TGTGCCAGCAGCCAATCCAACTACAATGAGCAGTTCTTC; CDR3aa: CASSQSNYNEQFF
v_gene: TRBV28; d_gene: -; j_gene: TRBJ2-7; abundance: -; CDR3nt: TGTGCCAGCAGTTCCCCCTCGTACGAGCAGTACTTC; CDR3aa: CASSSPSYEQYF
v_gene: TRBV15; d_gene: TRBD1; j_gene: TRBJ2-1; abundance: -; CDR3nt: TGTGCCACCGCTCCCCGGACAGGGCTATACAATGAGCAGTTCTTC; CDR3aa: CATAPRTGLYNEQFF
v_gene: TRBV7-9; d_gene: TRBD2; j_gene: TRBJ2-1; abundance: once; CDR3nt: TGTGCCAGCAGCTCCCCTGGACTAGCGGGATCCAATGAGCAGTTCTTC; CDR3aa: CASSSPGLAGSNEQFF
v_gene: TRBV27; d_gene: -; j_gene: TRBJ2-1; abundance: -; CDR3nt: TGTGCCAGCAGCGTTTATGACCAGGGGGGCAATGAGCAGTTCTTC; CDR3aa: CASSVYDQGGNEQFF
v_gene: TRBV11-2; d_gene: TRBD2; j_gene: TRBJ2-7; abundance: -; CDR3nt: TGTGCCAGCAGCTTCGAGCGGGGGCCTTACGAGCAGTACTTC; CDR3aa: CASSFERGPYEQYF
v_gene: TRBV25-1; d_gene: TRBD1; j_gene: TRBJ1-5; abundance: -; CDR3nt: TGTGCCAGCAGTGACTCGACAGGGAAGGACCAGCCCCAGCATTTT; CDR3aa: CASSDSTGKDQPQHF
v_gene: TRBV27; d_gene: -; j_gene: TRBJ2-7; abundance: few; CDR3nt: TGTGCCAGCAGTTTCGGGGTAGGGGGGGCCTACGAGCAGTACTTC; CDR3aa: CASSFGVGGAYEQYF
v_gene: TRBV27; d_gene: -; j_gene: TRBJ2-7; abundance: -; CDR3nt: TGTGCCAGCAGGCCTTTACTAACAGGGAGCGACGAGCAGTACTTC; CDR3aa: CASRPLLTGSDEQYF
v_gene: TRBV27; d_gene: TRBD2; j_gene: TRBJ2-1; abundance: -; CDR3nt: TGTGCCAGCATCTTTTCGGGGGGGGCGTACAATGAGCAGTTCTTC; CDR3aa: CASIFSGGAYNEQFF
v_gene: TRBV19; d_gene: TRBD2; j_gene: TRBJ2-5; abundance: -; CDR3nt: TGTGCCAGTAGTATAGATGCGCTAGCGGGAGAGACCCAGTACTTC; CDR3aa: CASSIDALAGETQYF
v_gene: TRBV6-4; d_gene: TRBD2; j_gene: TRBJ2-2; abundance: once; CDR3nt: TGTGCCAGCACTGGACTAGCGGGGGGTTTGAACACCGGGGAGCTGTTTTTT; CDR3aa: CASTGLAGGLNTGELFF
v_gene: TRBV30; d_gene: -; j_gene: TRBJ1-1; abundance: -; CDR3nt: TGTGCCTGGAGGGAACAGGGTAGCACTGAAGCTTTCTTT; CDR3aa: CAWREQGSTEAFF
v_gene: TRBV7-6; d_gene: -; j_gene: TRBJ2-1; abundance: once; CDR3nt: TGTGCCAGCAGCTACCCCGGACATCAGAAGCAGTTCTTC; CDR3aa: CASSYPGHQKQFF
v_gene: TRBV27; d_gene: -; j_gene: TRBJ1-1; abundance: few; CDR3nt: TGTGCCAGCAGTTTCTCGGCGGGGTTGAACACTGAAGCTTTCTTT; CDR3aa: CASSFSAGLNTEAFF
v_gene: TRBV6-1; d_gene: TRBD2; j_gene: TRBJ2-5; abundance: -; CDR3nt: TGTGCCAGCAGCGAAACGGTACTAGCGGGGGGTGAGACCCAGTACTTC; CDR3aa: CASSETVLAGGETQYF
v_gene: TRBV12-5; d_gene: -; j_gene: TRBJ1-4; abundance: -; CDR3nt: TGTGCTAGTGGTTTGCAAACAACTAATGAAAAACTGTTTTTT; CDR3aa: CASGLQTTNEKLFF
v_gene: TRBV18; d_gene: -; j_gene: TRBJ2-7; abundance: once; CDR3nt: TGTGCCAGCTCACCACCGACACGTCCCTACGAGCAGTACTTC; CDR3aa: CASSPPTRPYEQYF
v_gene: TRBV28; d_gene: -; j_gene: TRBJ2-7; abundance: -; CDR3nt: TGTGCCAGCAGTTTAGAGGTTCGCTACGAGCAGTACTTC; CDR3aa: CASSLEVRYEQYF
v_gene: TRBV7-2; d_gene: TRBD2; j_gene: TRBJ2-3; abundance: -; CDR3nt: TGTGCCAGCAGCTTGGGGACTATGCCAGATACGCAGTATTTT; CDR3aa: CASSLGTMPDTQYF
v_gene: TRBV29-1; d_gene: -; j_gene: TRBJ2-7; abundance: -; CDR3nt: TGCAGCGTTGTCGGGGACTCCTACGAGCAGTACTTC; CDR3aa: CSVVGDSYEQYF
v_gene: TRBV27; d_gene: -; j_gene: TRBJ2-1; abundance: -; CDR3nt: TGTGCCAGCACGGAGGGGAGCTCCTACAATGAGCAGTTCTTC; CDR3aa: CASTEGSSYNEQFF
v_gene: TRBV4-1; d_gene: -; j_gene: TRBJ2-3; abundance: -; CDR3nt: TGCGCCAGCAGCCAACTTTATGGCGATACGCAGTATTTT; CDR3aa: CASSQLYGDTQYF